Sequencing of this TCR beta chain was carried out in a study of T cell repertoires in cytomegalovirus infection. Looking at the study overall: Use of recently identified HLA-C-restricted and well-studied HLA-B-restricted CMV epitopes was part of the study. Through public TCR beta signatures, both CMV infection and matching HLA type were indicated.

This clonotype was observed a handful of times. The antigen is unknown. MiXCR, run by TCRdb on the reads, gives a single entry per CDR3 protein. Of roughly 700,000 distinct CDR3 sequences listed, 30% to 40% are singletons. Study results and caveats: Cumulated frequencies of public TCR beta families served to identify carriers of CMV plus the relevant HLA. In two of eight donors, the top clonotype was HLA-C-restricted CMV-specific.

The J segment lost 5 bases and the V segment lost 4 bases, leaving 4 bases of the junction unmatched. Germline V gene data show CDR1 as LNHDA and CDR2 as SQIVND (reference sequence). The CDR3 is 13 residues long. This TCR was sampled from a human donor in good health (CMV status not recorded). Some clones in this sample may be carry-over from other donors' samples. Source: cultured PBMCs, taken from culture after CMV antigen stimulation. V and J are TRBV19 and TRBJ2-5; the match to TRBD2 covers 7 bases. CDR3 bases: TGTGCCAGTAGTAGCGGGGGTATGGAGACCCAGTACTTC. This encodes CASSSGGMETQYF.